The entry below gives a single T cell receptor (beta chain) sequence along with its context. There is no known antigen for this receptor. No clone much larger than this one lies a single base away; base qualities are absent. V gives up 3 bases and J gives up 6 bases, and the segment between their germline ends measures 10 bases. Measured from the cysteine to the phenylalanine, the CDR3 is 13 residues long. Solely the CDR3 DNA is kept, with 39 bases framed from the first base. The germline V gene provides CDR1 LGHNA and CDR2 YSLEER. These data come from a study of shared clonotypes between healthy human individuals (dated by TCRdb to about 2020). In terms of the full investigation: The cohort included a few men and a couple of women between 18 and 49 years of age. To increase sequencing depth and limit assay-specific biases, different laboratories used diverse techniques to prepare libraries and sequence TCR repertoires. The study deeply sequenced blood TCR repertoires of several healthy adults to estimate repertoire size and the extent of clonotype sharing between individuals. Each donor's leukapheresis produced roughly between roughly 0.94 and 9.5 billion PBMCs. For each donor, three plates each were used for CD4 naive and CD4 memory, two plates were used for CD8 naive, and one plate was used for CD8 memory.

Study-wide conclusions, independent of this receptor: The genetic and exposure-history diversity represented was limited by the small number of donors. Naive subsets generally had larger estimated clonotype richness than memory subsets did. When four donors were compared, the shared fraction of clonotypes was 5% to 6.5% for naive CD4, 3.5% to 4% for naive CD8, 2% to 2.5% for memory CD4, and 0.35% to 0.5% for memory CD8. Clonotypes shared by all four sorted-subset donors showed higher generation probabilities than non-shared clonotypes. Rarefaction of sorted-subset datasets indicated incomplete sequencing despite the large sequencing depth. Sampling was limited to blood, and TCR repertoires in tissue likely differ from TCR repertoires in blood. Pairwise subsampling led to the expectation that sequencing depth would affect the degree of clonotype sharing among donors.

The donors were healthy, HIV-negative adults with no recently reported acute infections or vaccinations. All donors were Caucasian adults living in Nashville, Tennessee, USA. CD4+ T cells were enriched by magnetic negative selection, after which naive cells were positively selected on CD45RA and the negative fraction was taken as the memory subset. Blood was collected by leukapheresis, and PBMCs were isolated by Ficoll-Histopaque density gradient centrifugation and then cryopreserved in liquid nitrogen vapor phase. Purity and quantity of every magnetically sorted T cell population were checked by analytical flow cytometry. From each sorted fraction, genomic DNA was isolated and quantified by UV absorbance on a Nanodrop 2000c. Using the deep immunoSEQ assay, multiplex PCR amplified TCR CDR3 regions from genomic DNA. Genomic DNA extracted from each cell subset was distributed evenly over all wells of several immunoSEQ 96-well plates, and each plate served as one replicate. For sorted subsets, each replicate PCR was loaded with approximately 200 ng genomic DNA, equivalent to approximately 33,000 T cell genomes. The purified libraries were quantified using a Qubit 3.0 fluorometer, sized with a Bioanalyzer 2100, and then quantified again using the KAPA Library Quantification kit. Every immunoSEQ 96-well plate was sequenced on a separate single-read 150-cycle Illumina NextSeq 550 flow cell. As for the original processing: Because the immunoSEQ output held only junctional sequences and lacked quality scores, the filtering could not match the filtering applied to full-length reads. To assign V/J genes and CDR3, sequences were annotated using PyIR, a Python wrapper for IgBLAST v1.9, with IMGT germline references. Reads were filtered out if the reads had weak V/J assignments (E-value above 1e-6), no CDR3, stop codons, out-of-frame junctions, or ambiguous translated residues. V3J clonotypes were defined by identical inferred V gene, J gene, and CDR3 amino acid sequence. The percentage overlap between two repertoires was calculated by dividing the number of shared unique clonotypes by the size of the smaller repertoire. Three approaches were used to assess repertoire richness: RTK rarefaction, the Chao1 estimator, and Recon v2.1 estimates of unobserved clonotypes. Generation probabilities were computed with OLGA for all TCRbeta clonotypes obtained by the gDNA method from a handful of donors. In its TCRdb copy, this immuneACCESS table keeps in-frame sequences only and misses some clones. Where compared with another copy, unresolved V genes explain less than half of these, and the others have no known cause. V, J and clone size are those of that table, while D and trimming were read from the DNA. The sample table records roughly 1,100,000 clones; about three quarters of these occur just once. The ten largest clones capture 1.4% of the sample.

The chain couples TRBV4-3 to TRBJ2-3; TRBD1 is a weak D gene call, 5 bases matching. The sequence was obtained from a man aged 18 to 29 in good health. Sequencing was carried out using memory CD4+ T cells sorted from blood. This sample's cell subset or site label indicates: CD45RA-negative fraction. Here the CDR3 is given as CASSQDWGDTQYF. The DNA sequence follows: TGCGCCAGCAGCCAGGATTGGGGCGATACGCAGTATTTT.